This T cell receptor beta chain came from a study of cytomegalovirus exposure and HLA in healthy donors. General study points: It was found in a later analysis that first-cohort TCR clusters tended to co-occur in the roughly 120 validation repertoires. Specificity for CMV antigens was confirmed in vitro for a few of the CMV-associated chains. The listing of 150 to 200 TCR beta chains classed them as cytomegalovirus-associated.

Generated by immunoSEQ multiplex PCR, the TCRdb table keeps only in-frame clones and is missing some. The top ten clones hold under 8.5% of a sample with approximately 44,000 clones, 88% of them seen once. The donors were part of the roughly 130-subject validation cohort, which stood apart from the roughly 640-subject first cohort. The CDR3 contains 18 residues. V lost 6 bases to trimming and J lost 11 bases; unmatched junction nucleotides: 18. CDR1 and CDR2 from the germline V gene are MDHEN and SYDVKM. On this clone: Its cognate antigen is unknown.

The sequenced sample was PBMCs. The clonotype was recovered from a woman aged 25 to 39 in good health and CMV-seronegative. The rearrangement links TRBV28 to TRBJ2-1; 14 bases are shared with TRBD2. As DNA, the CDR3 is TGTGCCAGCAGCGGTTTATCCGGGACTAGCGGGAGCGGGTTACAGCAGTTCTTC. It codes for CASSGLSGTSGSGLQQFF. The full variable domain, with the rest looked up from reference TRBV28 and TRBJ2-1, is DVKVTQSSRYLVKRTGEKVFLECVQDMDHENMFWYRQDPGLGLRLIYFSYDVKMKEKGDIPEGYSVSREKKERFSLILESASTNQTSMYLCASSGLSGTSGSGLQQFFGPGTRLTVL.